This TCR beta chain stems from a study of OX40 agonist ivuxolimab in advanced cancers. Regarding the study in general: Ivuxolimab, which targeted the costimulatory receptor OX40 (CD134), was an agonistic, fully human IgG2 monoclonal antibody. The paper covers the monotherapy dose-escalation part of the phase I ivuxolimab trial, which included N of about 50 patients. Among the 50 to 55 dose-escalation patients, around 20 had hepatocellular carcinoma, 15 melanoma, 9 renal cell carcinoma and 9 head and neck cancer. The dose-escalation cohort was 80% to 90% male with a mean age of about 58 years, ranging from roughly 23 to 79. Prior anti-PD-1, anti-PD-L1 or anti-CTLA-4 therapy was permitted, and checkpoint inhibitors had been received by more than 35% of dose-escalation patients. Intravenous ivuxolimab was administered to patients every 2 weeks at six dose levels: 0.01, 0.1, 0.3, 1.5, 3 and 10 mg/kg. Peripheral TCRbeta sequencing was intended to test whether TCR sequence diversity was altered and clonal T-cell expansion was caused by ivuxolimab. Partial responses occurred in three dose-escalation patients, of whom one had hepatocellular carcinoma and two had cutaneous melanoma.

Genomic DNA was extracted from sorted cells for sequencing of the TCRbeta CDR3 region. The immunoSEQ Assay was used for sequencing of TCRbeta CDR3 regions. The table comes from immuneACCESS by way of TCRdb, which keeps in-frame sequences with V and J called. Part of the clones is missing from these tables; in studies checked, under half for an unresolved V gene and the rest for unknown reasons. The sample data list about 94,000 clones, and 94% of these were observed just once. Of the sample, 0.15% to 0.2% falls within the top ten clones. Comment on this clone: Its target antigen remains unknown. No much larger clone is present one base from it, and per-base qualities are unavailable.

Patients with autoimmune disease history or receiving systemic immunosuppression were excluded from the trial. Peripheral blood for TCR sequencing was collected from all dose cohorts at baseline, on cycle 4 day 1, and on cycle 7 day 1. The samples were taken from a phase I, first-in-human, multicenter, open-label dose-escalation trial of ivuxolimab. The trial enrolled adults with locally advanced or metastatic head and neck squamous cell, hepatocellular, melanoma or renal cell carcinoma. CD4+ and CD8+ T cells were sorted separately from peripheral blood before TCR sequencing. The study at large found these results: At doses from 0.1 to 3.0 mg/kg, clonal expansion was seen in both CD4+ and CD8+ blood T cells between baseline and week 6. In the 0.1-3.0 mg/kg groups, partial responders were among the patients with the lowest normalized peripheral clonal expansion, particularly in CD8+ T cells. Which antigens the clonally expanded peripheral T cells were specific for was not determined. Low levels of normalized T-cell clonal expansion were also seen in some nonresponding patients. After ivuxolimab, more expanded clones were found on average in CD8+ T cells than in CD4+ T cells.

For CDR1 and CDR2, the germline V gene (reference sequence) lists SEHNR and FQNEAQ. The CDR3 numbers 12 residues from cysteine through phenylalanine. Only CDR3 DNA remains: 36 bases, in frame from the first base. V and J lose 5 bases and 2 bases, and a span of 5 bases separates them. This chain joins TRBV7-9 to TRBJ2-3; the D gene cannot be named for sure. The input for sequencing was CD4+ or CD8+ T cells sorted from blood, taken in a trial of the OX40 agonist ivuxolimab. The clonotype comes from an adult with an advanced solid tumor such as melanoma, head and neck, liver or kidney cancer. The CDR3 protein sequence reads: CASSLYTDTQYF. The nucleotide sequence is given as TGTGCCAGCAGCCTCTACACAGATACGCAGTATTTT.